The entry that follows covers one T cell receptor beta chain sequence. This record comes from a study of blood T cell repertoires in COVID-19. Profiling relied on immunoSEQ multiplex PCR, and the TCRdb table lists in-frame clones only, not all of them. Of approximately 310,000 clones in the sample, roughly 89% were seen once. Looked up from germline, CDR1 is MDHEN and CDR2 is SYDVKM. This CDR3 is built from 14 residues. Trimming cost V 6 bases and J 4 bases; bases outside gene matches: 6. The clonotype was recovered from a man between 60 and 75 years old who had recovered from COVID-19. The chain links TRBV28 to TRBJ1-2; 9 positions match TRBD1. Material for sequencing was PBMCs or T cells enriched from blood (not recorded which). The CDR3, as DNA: TGTGCCAGCAGGTTGGGGACAGGGTCCTATGGCTACACCTTC. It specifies CASRLGTGSYGYTF.